A single sample gave rise to the 7 T cell receptor beta chains below, sequenced in a study of PD-1 blockade in classical Hodgkin lymphoma. The method was immunoSEQ multiplex PCR; TCRdb's version includes in-frame clones alone and lacks a portion of them. The data show around 7,500 clones, around 84% seen once. Every patient relapsed after autologous stem cell transplantation, and brentuximab vedotin exposure varied. Researchers pulled CD8+ T cells out of thawed PBMCs using magnetic negative selection. The sample consisted of CD8+ T cells from blood, taken at baseline. The receptors derive from a human donor with classical Hodgkin lymphoma.

The rearrangement links TRBV25-1 to TRBJ2-7; TRBD1 matches at 10 bases. This CDR3 has 14 amino acids. Germline V gene data show CDR1 as MGHDK and CDR2 as SYGVNS. With 5 bases clipped from V and 3 bases from J, the junction kept 4 bases outside the gene matches. CDR3 bases: TGTGCCAGCAGTTCCGGGACAGGGGTCTACGAGCAGTACTTC. Encoded protein: CASSSGTGVYEQYF.

This clone was seen only a few times. This chain links TRBV27 with TRBJ2-7; 12 nucleotides align to TRBD2. This CDR3 spans 15 amino acids. With V trimmed by 6 bases and J by 5 bases, 8 bases remained unmatched. Germline V gene lookup returns CDR1 MNHEY and CDR2 SMNVEV (reference sequence). The CDR3 DNA reads as TGTGCCAGCAGCCCCCTAGCGGGAGGGCCCCACGAGCAGTACTTC. Translated: CASSPLAGGPHEQYF.

This clone was recorded once. V and J are TRBV4-1 and TRBJ1-4; D possibly corresponds to TRBD1 (6 bases). The germline CDR1 and CDR2 sequences are MGHRA and YSYEKL. Deletions cut 1 base from V and 7 bases from J, with 10 bases between. CDR3 length equals 14 residues. The chain's CDR3 is CASSQGTASEKLFF. The DNA of the CDR3 is TGCGCCAGCAGCCAAGGGACAGCAAGTGAAAAACTGTTTTTT.

This chain links TRBV27 with TRBJ1-1, with TRBD1 as a possible D gene (5 bases). The CDR3 consists of 13 residues. Trimming removed 3 bases from V and 1 base from J, with 6 bases in between. Looked up from germline, CDR1 is MNHEY and CDR2 is SMNVEV (reference sequence). This chain's CDR3 is CASSFGGNTEAFF. CDR3 DNA: TGTGCCAGCAGTTTCGGGGGGAACACTGAAGCTTTCTTT.

The chain couples TRBV25-1 to TRBJ2-7; no clear D gene. Germline CDR1 and CDR2: MGHDK and SYGVNS. The V gene lost 4 bases and the J gene lost 3 bases, with 7 bases spanning the gap. The CDR3 is 12 residues long. In DNA form, the CDR3 reads TGTGCCAGCAGTGGGGGAATCTACGAGCAGTACTTC. Amino acids: CASSGGIYEQYF.

The V gene is TRBV28, the J gene TRBJ2-7; D uncertain. Germline V lookup: CDR1 MDHEN, CDR2 SYDVKM. The CDR3 loop spans 14 amino acids. Trimming left V 4 bases short and J 1 base short, with 11 bases between. This CDR3 is CASSSGFKSYEQYF. The CDR3 nucleotides are TGTGCCAGCAGTTCTGGTTTTAAATCCTACGAGCAGTACTTC.

The gene calls are TRBV7-2 and TRBJ1-1, with TRBD1 matching over 10 bases. Losses at the gene ends were 2 bases for V and 3 bases for J; bases not matched to a gene: 6. In germline, CDR1 is SGHTA, CDR2 FQGNSA. The CDR3 has 16 residues. The CDR3 is CASSLLTGGADTEAFF. CDR3 DNA sequence: TGTGCCAGCAGCTTATTGACAGGGGGCGCGGACACTGAAGCTTTCTTT.